This T cell receptor (beta chain) appears in the sequencing data of a study of T cell repertoires in aging, cancer and after chemotherapy. TRB rearrangements spanning V, D and J were amplified using mixed TRB-A/B primers. TCRdb ran MiXCR on the multiplex PCR reads and lists one entry per CDR3 protein. The data contain a few thousand distinct CDR3 sequences, roughly a quarter of them singletons. Looked up from germline, CDR1 is SGHDT and CDR2 is YYEEEE. This CDR3 is built from 14 residues. About this clonotype: A much larger clone lies a single base off, so this may be a read error.

The template was genomic DNA from peripheral blood, not RNA. J is TRBJ2-3 and V is TRBV5-6; 7 nucleotides match TRBD2. Material for sequencing was blood. The sequence was obtained from a human donor in good health. Here the CDR3 reads CVTRAGPITDTQYF. Written as DNA, the CDR3 is TGTGTCACACGAGCGGGGCCCATCACAGATACGCAGTATTTT.